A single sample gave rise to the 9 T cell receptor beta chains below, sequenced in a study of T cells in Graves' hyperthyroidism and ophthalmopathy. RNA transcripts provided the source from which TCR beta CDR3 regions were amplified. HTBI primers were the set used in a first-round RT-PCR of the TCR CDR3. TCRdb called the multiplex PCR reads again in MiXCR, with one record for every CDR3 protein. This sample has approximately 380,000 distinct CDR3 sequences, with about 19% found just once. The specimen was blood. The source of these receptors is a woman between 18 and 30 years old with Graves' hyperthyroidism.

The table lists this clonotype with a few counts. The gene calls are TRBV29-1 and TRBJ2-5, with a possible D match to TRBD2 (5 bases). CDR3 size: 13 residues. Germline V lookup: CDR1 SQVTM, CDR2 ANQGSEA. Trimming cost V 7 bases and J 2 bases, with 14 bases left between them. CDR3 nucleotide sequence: TGCAGCGCCCGGAGCGGATCTCAAGAGACCCAGTACTTC. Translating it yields CSARSGSQETQYF.

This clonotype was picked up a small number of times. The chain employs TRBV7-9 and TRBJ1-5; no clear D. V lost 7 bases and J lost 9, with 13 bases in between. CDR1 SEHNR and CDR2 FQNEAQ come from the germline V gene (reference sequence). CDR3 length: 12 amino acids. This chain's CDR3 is CASTLGSGPQHF. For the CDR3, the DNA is TGTGCCAGCACCCTGGGTTCTGGGCCCCAGCATTTT.

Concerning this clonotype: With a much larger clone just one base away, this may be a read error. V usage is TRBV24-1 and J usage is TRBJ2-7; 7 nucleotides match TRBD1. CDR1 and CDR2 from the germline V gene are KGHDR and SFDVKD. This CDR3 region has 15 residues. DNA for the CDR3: TGTGCCACCGGTGACTCTGGACAGGACCTTGACGAGCAGTACTTC. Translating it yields CATGDSGQDLDEQYF.

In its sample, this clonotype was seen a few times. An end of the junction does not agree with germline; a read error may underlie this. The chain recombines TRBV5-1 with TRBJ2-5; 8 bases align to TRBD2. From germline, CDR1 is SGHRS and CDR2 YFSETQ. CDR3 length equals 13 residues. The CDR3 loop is CASSSLAEETPYF. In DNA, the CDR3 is TGCGCCAGCAGCTCACTAGCGGAAGAGACCCCGTACTTC.

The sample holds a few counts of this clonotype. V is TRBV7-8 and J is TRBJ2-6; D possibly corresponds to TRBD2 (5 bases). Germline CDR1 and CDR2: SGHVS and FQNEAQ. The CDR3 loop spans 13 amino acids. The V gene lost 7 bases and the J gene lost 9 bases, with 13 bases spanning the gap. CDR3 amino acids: CASTSGIINVLTF. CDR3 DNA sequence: TGTGCCAGCACCTCCGGGATAATCAACGTCCTGACTTTC.

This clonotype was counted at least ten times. The CDR3 sequence: CSAERGPNYGYTF. The CDR3 DNA is TGCAGTGCAGAGCGGGGTCCTAACTATGGCTACACCTTC. The chain recombines TRBV20-1 with TRBJ1-2, with no clear D. V was trimmed by 6 bases and J by 0 bases, leaving 11 bases between them. CDR1 DFQATT and CDR2 SNEGSKA come from the germline V gene (reference sequence). This CDR3 contains 13 residues.

The DNA for the CDR3 is TGTGCCAGCAGCATGGGACTAGCGGCCTCCTACGAGCAGTACTTC. Its protein is CASSMGLAASYEQYF. The chain carries TRBV13 and TRBJ2-7, with 11 bases that match TRBD2. Trimming removed 5 bases from V and 0 bases from J; junction bases left unmatched: 3. The CDR3 sequence is 15 residues long. Germline V lookup: CDR1 PRHDT, CDR2 FYEKMQ (reference sequence). The full variable domain, in which reference TRBV13 and TRBJ2-7 provide the parts outside the CDR3, is AAGVIQSPRHLIKEKRETATLKCYPIPRHDTVYWYQQGPGQDPQFLISFYEKMQSDKGSIPDRFSAQQFSDYHSELNMSSLELGDSALYFCASSMGLAASYEQYFGPGTRLTVT.

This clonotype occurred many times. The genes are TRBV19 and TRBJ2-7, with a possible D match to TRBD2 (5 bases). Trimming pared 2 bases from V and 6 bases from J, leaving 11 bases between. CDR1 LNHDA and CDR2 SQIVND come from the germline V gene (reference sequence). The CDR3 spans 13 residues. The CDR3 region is CASSITRSGEQYF. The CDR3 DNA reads TGTGCCAGTAGTATAACTAGGTCCGGCGAGCAGTACTTC.

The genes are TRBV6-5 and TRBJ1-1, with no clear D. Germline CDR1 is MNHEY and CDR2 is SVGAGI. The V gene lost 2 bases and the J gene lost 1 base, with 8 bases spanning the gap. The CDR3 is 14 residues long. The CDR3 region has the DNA TGTGCCAGCAGTTACGCCGTCCCGAACACTGAAGCTTTCTTT. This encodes CASSYAVPNTEAFF.